These T cell receptor beta chains were read from a single sample in a study of blood T cells in healthy people across ages. TCRdb analysed the 5' RACE reads with MiXCR anew, one entry per CDR3 protein. This table holds hundreds of thousands of distinct CDR3 sequences, just over 55% found once. Sequenced material: blood. Receptors were obtained from a man aged 35 to 55 in good health. The CDR3 runs from the conserved cysteine through the conserved F or W. The D gene is left open where the match is weak. Size is stated for part of the rows, as once, few or many counts, or as a class when the clone is expanded.

V: TRBV2
size: .
D: TRBD1
J: TRBJ1-2
DNA: TGTGCCAGCAGTGAGGTGGGGACAGGGGTGGCTGGCTACACCTTC
CDR3: CASSEVGTGVAGYTF

V: TRBV9
size: few
D: TRBD2
J: TRBJ2-3
DNA: TGTGCCAGCAGCGTAGAAAGCGGGACGGTCGCAGATACGCAGTATTTT
CDR3: CASSVESGTVADTQYF

V: TRBV29-1
size: .
D: .
J: TRBJ2-1
DNA: TGCAGCGTTGTGCTAGGACGAACCTACAATGAGCAGTTCTTC
CDR3: CSVVLGRTYNEQFF

V: TRBV25-1
size: .
D: TRBD2
J: TRBJ2-5
DNA: TGTGCCAGCAGTGTACCCCCGGGACTAGCGGTACAAGAGACCCAGTACTTC
CDR3: CASSVPPGLAVQETQYF

V: TRBV6-6
size: few
D: TRBD2
J: TRBJ2-5
DNA: TGTGCCAGCAGTCAGGGACTAGCGGGGGGGCTCCAAGAGACCCAGTACTTC
CDR3: CASSQGLAGGLQETQYF

V: TRBV28
size: .
D: .
J: TRBJ2-1
DNA: TGTGCTAGCACCTTCTCTAGTCGACAAAAGTTCTTC
CDR3: CASTFSSRQKFF

V: TRBV6-2/TRBV6-3
size: .
D: .
J: TRBJ2-2
DNA: TGTGCCAGCAGTTACGAGGTCGGGAACACCGGGGAGCTGTTTTTT
CDR3: CASSYEVGNTGELFF

V: TRBV20-1
size: many
D: TRBD2
J: TRBJ2-7
DNA: TGCAGTGCTAGAGATCCGCTAGCGGGAGGCGAGCAGTACTTC
CDR3: CSARDPLAGGEQYF

V: TRBV6-1
size: .
D: .
J: TRBJ2-7
DNA: TGTGCCAGCAGTGAATCTATCCCACAACCATCCTACGAGCAGTACTTC
CDR3: CASSESIPQPSYEQYF

V: TRBV7-2
size: .
D: TRBD2
J: TRBJ2-7
DNA: TGTGCCAGCAGCTTACAACCTAGCGGGGGTCTCCTCTACGAGCAGTACTTC
CDR3: CASSLQPSGGLLYEQYF

V: TRBV7-9
size: few
D: .
J: TRBJ2-2
DNA: TGTGCCACCCGTGAAGTGCAGTTATACACCGGGGAGCTGTTTTTT
CDR3: CATREVQLYTGELFF

V: TRBV28
size: many
D: .
J: TRBJ2-1
DNA: TGTGCCAGCAGCCTTGTTACGGGAAGGCTCAATGAGCAGTTCTTC
CDR3: CASSLVTGRLNEQFF

V: TRBV15
size: .
D: .
J: TRBJ2-7
DNA: TGTGCCACCAGCAGAGATTCCCCGGAGCAGTACTTC
CDR3: CATSRDSPEQYF

V: TRBV4-1
size: .
D: .
J: TRBJ2-3
DNA: TGCGCCAGCAGCCAAGAGAGGTCAGATACGCAGTATTTT
CDR3: CASSQERSDTQYF

V: TRBV10-2
size: .
D: .
J: TRBJ2-5
DNA: TGCGCCAGCAGTGAACGGGGCGGGTACCAAGAGACCCAGTACTTC
CDR3: CASSERGGYQETQYF

V: TRBV20-1
size: .
D: TRBD1
J: TRBJ2-5
DNA: TGCAGTGCTAGAGATGGTAGGGGGCGCCAAGAGACCCAGTACTTC
CDR3: CSARDGRGRQETQYF

V: TRBV29-1
size: .
D: TRBD1
J: TRBJ2-5
DNA: TGCAGCGTTGGACAGGGGGCCGGAGAGACCCAGTACTTC
CDR3: CSVGQGAGETQYF

V: TRBV12-3/TRBV12-4
size: few
D: TRBD1
J: TRBJ1-5
DNA: TGTGCCAGCAGTCCGGGACAGGGGGTTGGCAATCAGCCCCAGCATTTT
CDR3: CASSPGQGVGNQPQHF

V: TRBV7-2
size: .
D: .
J: TRBJ2-2
DNA: TGTGCCAGCAGCTTAGCATGGGGGGCAGACACCGGGGAGCTGTTTTTT
CDR3: CASSLAWGADTGELFF

V: TRBV5-1
size: .
D: .
J: TRBJ2-1
DNA: TGCGCCAGCAGCTTGGACAGGCCTCGGTCGGAGTTCTTC
CDR3: CASSLDRPRSEFF

V: TRBV18
size: .
D: TRBD1
J: TRBJ1-2
DNA: TGTGCCAGCTCACCGGGACAGGGTATTACTGGCTACACCTTC
CDR3: CASSPGQGITGYTF

V: TRBV25-1
size: few
D: .
J: TRBJ2-5
DNA: TGTGCCAGCAGTGAAATGGATACATACGAGACCCAGTACTTC
CDR3: CASSEMDTYETQYF

V: TRBV3-1
size: .
D: TRBD1
J: TRBJ2-7
DNA: TGTGCCAGCAGCCAAGGACAGGGTACCCACGAGCAGTACTTC
CDR3: CASSQGQGTHEQYF

V: TRBV9
size: .
D: .
J: TRBJ2-5
DNA: TGTGCCAGCAGCGTTAATGGTGGGGTGGGGGAGACCCAGTACTTC
CDR3: CASSVNGGVGETQYF

V: TRBV27
size: once
D: .
J: TRBJ2-1
DNA: TGTGCCAGCGGCCGGGAAAGGGGCCTCAGGGAGCAGTTCTTC
CDR3: CASGRERGLREQFF

V: TRBV12-3/TRBV12-4
size: .
D: TRBD1
J: TRBJ1-4
DNA: TGTGCCAGCAAGGACAGGGGGAATGAAAAACTGTTTTTT
CDR3: CASKDRGNEKLFF

V: TRBV28
size: .
D: .
J: TRBJ1-2
DNA: TGTGCCATCCTCCCCGGGACAAAGTATGGCTACACCTTC
CDR3: CAILPGTKYGYTF

V: TRBV15
size: .
D: TRBD1
J: TRBJ1-1
DNA: TGTGCCACCAGCAGTCGGACAGGGGGGAACACTGAAGCTTTCTTT
CDR3: CATSSRTGGNTEAFF

V: TRBV4-3
size: few
D: .
J: TRBJ2-3
DNA: TGCGCCAGCAGCCAAGATGGGGGCTTTAGGGATACGCAGTATTTT
CDR3: CASSQDGGFRDTQYF

V: TRBV5-1
size: .
D: TRBD1
J: TRBJ2-7
DNA: TGCGCCAGCAGCTTTCCCCGGGACAGGGGGGTCTCCTACGAGCAGTACTTC
CDR3: CASSFPRDRGVSYEQYF

V: TRBV28
size: few
D: .
J: TRBJ2-7
DNA: TGTGCCAGCAGACATTACGGGCCGGGGAGCTCCTACGAGCAGTACTTC
CDR3: CASRHYGPGSSYEQYF

V: TRBV7-9
size: few
D: .
J: TRBJ2-4
DNA: TGTGCCAGCAGCTTAGCGGGCGGCGAGCGGGAAAACATTCAGTACTTC
CDR3: CASSLAGGERENIQYF

V: TRBV5-1
size: .
D: .
J: TRBJ2-3
DNA: TGCGCCAGCAACAGGGAATACAGCACAGATACGCAGTATTTT
CDR3: CASNREYSTDTQYF

V: TRBV2
size: .
D: .
J: TRBJ2-7
DNA: TGTGCCTCCAGCGGCCTAGTCGCCTACGAGCAGTACTTC
CDR3: CASSGLVAYEQYF

V: TRBV7-2
size: .
D: .
J: TRBJ2-3
DNA: TGTGCCGGTGCGGGGCGGGTGCTTACAGATACGCAGTATTTT
CDR3: CAGAGRVLTDTQYF

V: TRBV7-2
size: .
D: .
J: TRBJ2-1
DNA: TGTGCCAGCAGCTTAGCGTTTCAAGGAACCAATGAGCAGTTCTTC
CDR3: CASSLAFQGTNEQFF

V: TRBV11-2
size: .
D: TRBD1
J: TRBJ1-4
DNA: TGTGCCAGCAGGCAAGGGACAGGGGGCGTGAATGAAAAACTGTTTTTT
CDR3: CASRQGTGGVNEKLFF

V: TRBV5-4
size: .
D: TRBD2
J: TRBJ2-3
DNA: TGTGCCAGTAGCATAGCGGGATTGTTAGATACGCAGTATTTT
CDR3: CASSIAGLLDTQYF

V: TRBV5-5
size: .
D: .
J: TRBJ2-3
DNA: TGTGCCAGCAGCTTCCTGAGGCAGGCCACCCAAACAGATACGCAGTATTTT
CDR3: CASSFLRQATQTDTQYF

V: TRBV29-1
size: few
D: .
J: TRBJ2-1
DNA: TGCAGCGTTGGGGGGCCGGGACTCATCCCCGTCAATGAGCAGTTCTTC
CDR3: CSVGGPGLIPVNEQFF

V: TRBV20-1
size: .
D: .
J: TRBJ2-1
DNA: TGCAGTGCTAGGGGAGACTACCCTTACAATGAGCAGTTCTTC
CDR3: CSARGDYPYNEQFF

V: TRBV7-9
size: .
D: .
J: TRBJ1-6
DNA: TGTGCCAGCAGCTTAGGGGGGGGGTCACCCCTCCACTTT
CDR3: CASSLGGGSPLHF

V: TRBV7-9
size: .
D: .
J: TRBJ2-1
DNA: TGTGCCAGCAGCTTAGAACAGGGAAACTACAATGAGCAGTTCTTC
CDR3: CASSLEQGNYNEQFF

V: TRBV2
size: once
D: TRBD2
J: TRBJ2-5
DNA: TGTGCCAGCAGGATCCTAGCGGGACCCCAAGAGACCCAGTACTTC
CDR3: CASRILAGPQETQYF

V: TRBV5-1
size: .
D: TRBD1
J: TRBJ1-2
DNA: TGCGCCAGCAGCTCGGAAACAGGGGCCGTATATGGCTACACCTTC
CDR3: CASSSETGAVYGYTF

V: TRBV5-1
size: .
D: .
J: TRBJ2-5
DNA: TGCGCCAGCAGCTCATTAGGGGTTGCGACCCAGTACTTC
CDR3: CASSSLGVATQYF

V: TRBV12-3/TRBV12-4
size: few
D: .
J: TRBJ2-3
DNA: TGTGCCAGCAGTTTCGACGGGAGTTCAGATACGCAGTATTTT
CDR3: CASSFDGSSDTQYF